The text below deals with one TCR beta chain. Assay used: immunoSEQ multiplex PCR; TCRdb lists only in-frame clones, some missing. Here the sample spans roughly 170,000 clones, around 93% being singletons. V lost 2 bases and J lost 0, with 10 bases in between. The germline CDR1 and CDR2 sequences are MNHEY and SVGAGI. The CDR3 runs 15 residues. These data belong to a study of control samples from healthy donors and cancer patients. Sequenced: blood. This sequence was found in a man between 18 and 35 years old in good health. The chain couples TRBV6-5 to TRBJ1-1; the D is unclear. The CDR3 region has the DNA TGTGCCAGCAGTTACCGTGGGCGGCTGAACACTGAAGCTTTCTTT. This encodes CASSYRGRLNTEAFF.